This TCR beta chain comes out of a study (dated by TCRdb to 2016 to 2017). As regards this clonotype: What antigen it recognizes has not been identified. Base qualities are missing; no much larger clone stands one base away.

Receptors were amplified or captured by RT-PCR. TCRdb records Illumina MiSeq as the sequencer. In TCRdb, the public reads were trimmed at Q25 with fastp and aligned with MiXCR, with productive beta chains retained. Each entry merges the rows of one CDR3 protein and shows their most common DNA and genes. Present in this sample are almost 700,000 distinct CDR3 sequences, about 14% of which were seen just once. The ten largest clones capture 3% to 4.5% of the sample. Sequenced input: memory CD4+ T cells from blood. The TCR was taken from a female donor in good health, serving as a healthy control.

The CDR3 region reads CASSLLTHYGYTF. The nucleotides are TGTGCCAGCAGTTTATTAACTCACTATGGCTACACCTTC. The rearrangement joined TRBV28 to TRBJ1-2; the D gene is unclear. The germline V gene gives CDR1 as MDHEN and CDR2 as SYDVKM. V and J are truncated by 1 base and 3 bases respectively, leaving an intervening sequence of 6 bases. The CDR3, from cysteine to phenylalanine, totals 13 residues. Solely the CDR3 DNA is kept, with 39 bases framed from the first base.